The T cell receptor (beta chain) under discussion was sequenced for a study of regulatory T cells in long-lasting Graves disease (TCRdb year 2021). Regarding the research as a whole: Newly diagnosed Graves' disease patients had taken antithyroid drugs for less than 3 months. A total of about 35 samples underwent TCR sequencing, from about 13 patients with persistent Graves' disease and roughly 20 patients with newly diagnosed Graves' disease. The study was conducted in China and was registered as a clinical trial. Patients with persistent Graves' disease were compared with patients with newly diagnosed Graves' disease using TCR sequencing and RNA sequencing of peripheral blood. Findings and caveats that apply to the study as a whole: Compared with newly diagnosed patients, persistent Graves' disease patients had lower TCR Shannon entropy and fewer highly expanded clones, which suggests clonal expansion. The authors noted that the small sample size was a limitation that may lower accuracy. Peripheral blood alone was examined, since thyroid tissue, which constituted the primary lesion, could not be accessed. Patients with persistent disease shared more public clonotypes (approximately 2,500) than newly diagnosed patients did (around 930). Only the TCR beta chain was sequenced and analyzed.

Sample time point, as interpreted from the label and publication: newly diagnosed GD, antithyroid drugs for less than 3 months. RNA was extracted from PBMCs in TRIzol for both TCR sequencing and RNA sequencing. Graves' disease was diagnosed according to American Thyroid Association guidelines. Recruitment of patients was carried out at an endocrinology department in Xi'an, China. Each patient gave about 9.1 milliliters of peripheral blood, collected in an EDTA anticoagulant tube. Ficoll Paque Plus density gradient separation was used to isolate PBMCs, and no additional T cell sorting was done. An Agilent 2100 Bioanalyzer and agarose gel were used to check RNA quality, and a NanoDrop 2000 was used to measure RNA concentration. This clonotype was observed many times. The specificity of this receptor is unknown. No clone much larger than this one lies a single base away; base qualities are absent. The protocol used for the library was multiplex PCR. Sequencing relied on an Illumina HiSeq 4000. TCR beta libraries were built with iRepertoire HTBI primers and Arm-PCR amplification of CDR3 regions. Before sequencing, the PCR products went through gel purification. The authors processed their data as follows. Gene usage analysis of CDR3 amino acid clonotypes relied on the approximately 60 TRBV and 14 TRBJ segments identified across samples. Filtered high-quality paired reads were merged into contigs using COPE and FqMerger. BLAST was used to align contigs to the IMGT TRBV, TRBD and TRBJ reference genes, and CDR3 was defined following IMGT. Highly expanded clones were defined as clonotypes with a frequency above 0.1%. Shannon entropy served as the measure of repertoire diversity, while the Gini coefficient captured V-J evenness. A clonotype was considered public if more than one individual shared it. TCRdb reran the public reads through fastp at Q25 and MiXCR, keeping productive beta chains. Under each unique CDR3 protein, matching rows form one entry showing the most common genes and DNA. TCRdb assigned the V and J calls; the authors' analysis was not used. The sample table lists 400,000 to 650,000 distinct CDR3 sequences, around 16% of them with a count of one. The ten largest make up 25% of the sample.

This sample was also put to use in a study of T cells in Graves' hyperthyroidism and ophthalmopathy. Taken from the second paper: Stable Graves' hyperthyroidism was defined as no progression to ophthalmopathy during 18 months of follow-up. Hyperthyroidism patients were aged 18 to 65 years and newly diagnosed, with disease duration of less than 2 months. Any patient with an uncontrolled infection, another autoimmune disease, pregnancy or lactation was excluded. Clinical symptoms, serum thyroxine and TRAb, thyroid ultrasound, and orbital computed tomography formed the basis for the diagnoses. For the first round of RT-PCR on the TCR CDR3, the HTBI primer set was used together with the Qiagen OneStep RT-PCR kit. Most expanded thyroid clonotypes (frequency above 0.001) were also detected in blood, suggesting blood repertoires may reflect thyroid immune responses. A 13 V-J signature model separated ophthalmopathy from stable hyperthyroidism, with 87.88% sensitivity and roughly 81% specificity in cross-validation and 80%/75% in testing. In validation, the model predicted progression to ophthalmopathy a median of roughly six months before onset, with approximately 68% sensitivity and about 72% specificity. TCR V-J signatures able to tell the groups apart were searched for in a discovery cohort of around 95 patients, of whom over 40 had Graves' ophthalmopathy and about 60 had stable Graves' hyperthyroidism. Prospective prediction of ophthalmopathy was tested in an independent validation cohort consisting of some 19 hyperthyroidism patients and around 17 patients who later progressed to ophthalmopathy. The approximately 98 discovery patients were randomly divided into training and test sets at a 7:3 ratio. In roughly six Graves' hyperthyroidism patients, the study also compared T-cell repertoires from thyroid tissue with T-cell repertoires from blood. Following sampling, methimazole starting at 30 mg daily was given to hyperthyroidism patients, and high-dose intravenous methylprednisolone was given to ophthalmopathy patients. Libraries were constructed in a second round of multiplex PCR, after which size selection and purification were carried out. The libraries were sequenced on an Illumina HiSeq2000 using paired-end 100 bp reads. SOAPnuke was used to process the raw data, throwing out any read that contained adapters or uncalled bases, had a mean Phred below 15, or lacked an exact constant-primer or identifier match. COPE v1.2.5 was used to merge high-quality paired reads, and clonotypes were defined as unique nucleotide sequences. MiTCR v1.1 was used to align the clonotypes against IMGT TRBV, TRBD and TRBJ reference segments. The analysis included only V-J combinations with a frequency above 0.0001, which together covered 99% to 99.2% of the repertoires. A TCS score was defined as the ratio of F50 (clonal expansion) to E x V (chaos), with BLOSUM62-based TCRdist applied between CDR3 peptides within each V-J. Welch's t-statistics and random forest reduced 450 to 600 V-J features to 10 to 15, which were used in a naive Bayes classifier (R e1071). No statistical method was used to fix the sample size in advance, and group allocation was not hidden from the investigators. The paper reports TCR Vbeta CDR3 sequencing of over 120 peripheral blood samples: under 45 ophthalmopathy, fewer than 80 hyperthyroidism and around 17 progressor patients.

This TCR was recovered from a woman between 40 and 65 years old with Graves disease. Donor details come from another sample of the same person, matched by shared clones. The starting material was peripheral blood mononuclear cells (PBMCs), obtained at new diagnosis, from a patient treated with antithyroid drugs.

Here the CDR3 is given as CASLAGQGNYEQYF. The DNA is TGTGCCAGCTTGGCTGGACAGGGGAACTACGAGCAGTACTTC. Rearrangement joined TRBV2 to TRBJ2-7; TRBD1 fits 9 bases in the junction. CDR1 and CDR2 were assigned from the germline V gene as SNHLY and FYNNEI. V has 8 bases trimmed and J has 3 bases trimmed; junction bases matching no gene number 8. CDR3 length: 14 amino acids, cysteine to phenylalanine. CDR3 DNA is the only sequence kept; it has 42 bases, read in frame from the first base. Extended through the reference TRBV2 and TRBJ2-7 proteins, this CDR3 yields the full variable domain: EPEVTQTPSHQVTQMGQEVILRCVPISNHLYFYWYRQILGQKVEFLVSFYNNEISEKSEIFDDQFSVERPDGSNFTLKIRSTKLEDSAMYFCASLAGQGNYEQYFGPGTRLTVT.